This T cell receptor beta chain was sequenced for a study of beta chain features in type 1 diabetes. Study background: The samples had 85 million to 140 million sorted cells examined in all.

This clone has just a few counts. Its antigen is currently unknown. Whole-study results and caveats: Type 1 diabetes patients had moderately but significantly shorter TCRB CDR3s in all four CD4+ subsets. VDJ junctions in type 1 diabetes patients carried more deletions and fewer insertions. Across patients, naive, central memory and Treg TCRB repertoires exhibited apparently greater similarity than was observed across healthy donors.

Expressed TCRB transcripts were sequenced because the isolated RNA had all been reverse transcribed beforehand. TCRdb keeps only in-frame clones here, not all; method: immunoSEQ multiplex PCR. Here the sample spans 640,000 or so clones, around an eighth being singletons. From germline, CDR1 is MNHEY and CDR2 SVGAGI. The V and J ends lost 6 bases and 3 bases respectively, with 15 bases between them. CDR3 length equals 15 residues. The rearrangement links TRBV6-5 to TRBJ2-1; D might be TRBD1 (6 bases). The receptor's source is a man between 18 and 35 years old with type 1 diabetes. Sequencing input: naive CD4+ T cells from blood. The CDR3 is CASRADLGGYNEQFF. The CDR3 nucleotides are TGTGCCAGCAGAGCGGACCTAGGGGGCTACAATGAGCAGTTCTTC.